The source of this T cell receptor beta chain is a study of cytotoxic CD8 clonotypes in ibrutinib-treated CLL (dated by TCRdb to the early 2020s). Background for the entire study: The cohort included some 14 treatment-naive and about a dozen relapsed/refractory patients; some 18 were IGHV unmutated. Response samples were obtained after a median of 12 months of treatment, with a range of about 6 to 36 months. Patients were still on ibrutinib when every remission and progressive disease sample was collected. Of the 86 people in the trial, about two dozen had longitudinal samples available. Responses were partial in approximately 24 patients and complete in 2; after median about 5.5 years follow-up, some 14 stayed in remission and some twelve progressed. Cryopreserved peripheral blood mononuclear cells were collected before treatment, at response, and at either disease progression or sustained remission. On average, each sample had 255,043 productive templates and tens of thousands of productive rearrangements.

The study at large found these results: Sampling times were not matched between patients in sustained remission and patients whose disease was progressing, and lymph node repertoires were not examined. Public clonotypes were rare and either shrank or stayed stable during treatment, and the rise in clonality at ibrutinib response reflected expansion of private clonotypes. At ibrutinib response clonality went up, during sustained remission it held steady, and at progression it dropped back toward baseline. At baseline, clonality was higher than in age-matched healthy donors and showed a strong correlation with circulating CD8+ T-cell counts.

Each clonotype received, on average, about 10x coverage in deep resolution sequencing performed on a MiSeq, where the target depth lay between 1 in 1 million and 1 in 200,000 T cells. The immunoSEQ hsTCRB Kit was used to generate the TCR beta libraries. The original pipeline was this. Data were analyzed with ImmunoSEQ Data Assistant and ImmunoSEQ Analyzer, with V, D and J genes assigned per IMGT definitions. Clonality was computed as one minus normalized Shannon entropy of productive rearrangement frequencies, ranging from 0 to 1. Only overrepresented clonotypes making up at least 0.05% of the repertoire of each patient were included in the public clonotype analysis. Fewer than 15 repertoires from age-matched healthy donors, obtained from immuneACCESS, served as clonality controls. TCRdb retrieved this table from immuneACCESS and kept in-frame rearrangements only. Not all clones are present; in checked studies, unresolved V genes account for under half, and no reason is known for the remainder. The DNA was the basis for D and trimming; V, J and clone size are from that table. The sample table contains 300,000 to 400,000 clones; only one count was recorded for about 64% of them. Just under 6.5% of the sample belongs to the ten largest clones.

Roughly 2 micrograms of genomic DNA were extracted from cryopreserved PBMCs for TCR beta library preparation. High-throughput TCR beta sequencing was performed on longitudinal blood samples from CLL patients receiving ibrutinib monotherapy. The patients took part in an open-label, single-center phase 2 trial of ibrutinib monotherapy. Of note for this clone: The antigen it binds to is not known. Per-base quality was not reported, and no clone a single base away is much larger than it.

CDR1 and CDR2, per the germline V gene, are SGDLS and YYNGEE. V ends up 4 bases short and J 3 bases short, with an unmatched junction base count of 7. The CDR3 runs 14 amino acids, cysteine and phenylalanine included. The entry retains the CDR3 DNA only, 42 bases that are in frame from base 1. The sample here was PBMCs, taken after 36 months of ibrutinib treatment. This receptor was taken from a human donor with chronic lymphocytic leukemia. The V gene is TRBV9 and the J gene is TRBJ2-7; 7 bases in the junction line up with TRBD2. The CDR3 corresponds to CASSPGLVHYEQYF. The DNA is TGTGCCAGCAGCCCAGGACTAGTGCACTACGAGCAGTACTTC.